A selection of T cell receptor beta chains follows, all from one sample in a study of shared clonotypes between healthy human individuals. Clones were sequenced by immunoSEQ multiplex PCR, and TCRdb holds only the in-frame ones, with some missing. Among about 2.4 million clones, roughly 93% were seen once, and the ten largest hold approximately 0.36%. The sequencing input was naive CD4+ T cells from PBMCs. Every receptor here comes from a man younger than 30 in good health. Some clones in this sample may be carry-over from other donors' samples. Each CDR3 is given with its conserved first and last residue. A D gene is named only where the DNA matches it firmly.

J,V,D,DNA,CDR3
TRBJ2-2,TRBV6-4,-,TGTGCCAGCAGTGACAGGGGGAGCACCGGGGAGCTGTTTTTT,CASSDRGSTGELFF
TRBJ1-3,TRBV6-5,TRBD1,TGTGCCAGCAGTTACTCGGGACAGAACTCTGGAAACACCATATATTTT,CASSYSGQNSGNTIYF
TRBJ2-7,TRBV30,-,TGTGCCTGGAGTGTATCTTGGGGAATTAACTACGAGCAGTACTTC,CAWSVSWGINYEQYF
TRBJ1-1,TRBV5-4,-,TGTGCCAGCAGCTTACCGACAACCATGAACACTGAAGCTTTCTTT,CASSLPTTMNTEAFF
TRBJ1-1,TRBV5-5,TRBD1,TGTGCCAGCAGCTTGAGGGACAGGGGGCTGGGGAACACTGAAGCTTTCTTT,CASSLRDRGLGNTEAFF
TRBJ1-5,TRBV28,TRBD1,TGTGCCAGCAGTTCGCAACAGGGGGCGTTCAATCAGCCCCAGCATTTT,CASSSQQGAFNQPQHF
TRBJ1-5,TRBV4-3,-,TGCGCCAGCAGCCGGGACACCGTTCGCAATCAGCCCCAGCATTTT,CASSRDTVRNQPQHF
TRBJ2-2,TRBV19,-,TGTGCCAGTAGTATCCCACATGGACAGTTAGGCACCGGGGAGCTGTTTTTT,CASSIPHGQLGTGELFF
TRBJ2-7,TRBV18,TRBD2,TGTGCCAGCTCACCACTGCGGGAGCTCAGCGAGCAGTACTTC,CASSPLRELSEQYF
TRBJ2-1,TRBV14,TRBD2,TGTGCCAGCAGCCAATACGGGGCTAGCGGTAGGTATGAGCAGTTCTTC,CASSQYGASGRYEQFF
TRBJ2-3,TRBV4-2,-,TGTGCCAGCAGCCAGGATCGTTCGGGGGATACGCAGTATTTT,CASSQDRSGDTQYF
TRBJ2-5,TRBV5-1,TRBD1,TGCGCCAGCAACGGAGGACAGGTACAAGAGACCCAGTACTTC,CASNGGQVQETQYF
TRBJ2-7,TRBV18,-,TGTGCCAGCTCACCACCCACAGGGCGAGCCCGGCGCGAGCAGTACTTC,CASSPPTGRARREQYF
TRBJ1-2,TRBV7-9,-,TGTGCCAGCAGCTACGCCGGGGGGAACTATGGCTACACCTTC,CASSYAGGNYGYTF
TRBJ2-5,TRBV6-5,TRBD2,TGTGCCAGCAGTTACCAGGGGCTAGCGGGAGGAGAGACCCAGTACTTC,CASSYQGLAGGETQYF